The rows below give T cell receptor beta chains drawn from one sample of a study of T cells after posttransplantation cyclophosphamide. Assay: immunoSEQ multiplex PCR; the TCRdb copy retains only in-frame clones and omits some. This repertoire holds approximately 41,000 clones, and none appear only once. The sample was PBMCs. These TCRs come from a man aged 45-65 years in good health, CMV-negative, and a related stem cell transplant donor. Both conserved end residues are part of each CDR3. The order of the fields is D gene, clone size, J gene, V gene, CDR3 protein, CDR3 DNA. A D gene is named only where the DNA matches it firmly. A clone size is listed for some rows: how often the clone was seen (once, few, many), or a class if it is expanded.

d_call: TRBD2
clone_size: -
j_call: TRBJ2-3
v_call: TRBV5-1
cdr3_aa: CASSLAGGRGATQYF
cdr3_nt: TGCGCCAGCAGCTTAGCGGGAGGGCGGGGCGCTACGCAGTATTTT

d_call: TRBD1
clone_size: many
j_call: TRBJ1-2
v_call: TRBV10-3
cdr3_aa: CAISEADREDGYTF
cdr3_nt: TGTGCCATCAGTGAGGCGGACAGGGAGGATGGCTACACCTTC

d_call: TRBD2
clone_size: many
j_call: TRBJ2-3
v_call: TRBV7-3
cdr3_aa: CASSPLADLTDTQYF
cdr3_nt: TGTGCCAGCAGCCCCCTAGCGGATCTTACAGATACGCAGTATTTT

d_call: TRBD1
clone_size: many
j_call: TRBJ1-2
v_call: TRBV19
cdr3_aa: CASRDRLIYGYTF
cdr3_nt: TGTGCCAGTAGGGACAGGCTCATCTATGGCTACACCTTC

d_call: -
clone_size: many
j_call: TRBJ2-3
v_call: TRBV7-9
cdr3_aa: CASSLVQGGTDTQYF
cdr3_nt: TGTGCCAGCAGCTTAGTTCAGGGCGGCACAGATACGCAGTATTTT

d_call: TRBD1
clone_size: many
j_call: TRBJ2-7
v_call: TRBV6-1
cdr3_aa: CATSTGGPYEQYF
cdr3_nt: TGTGCCACCTCGACAGGGGGACCCTACGAGCAGTACTTC

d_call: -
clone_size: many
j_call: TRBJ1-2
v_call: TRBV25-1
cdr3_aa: CASSDINYGYTF
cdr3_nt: TGTGCCAGCAGTGACATTAACTATGGCTACACCTTC

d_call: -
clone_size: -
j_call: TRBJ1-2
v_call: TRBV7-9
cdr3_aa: CASSPPNGRVNYGYTF
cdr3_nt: TGTGCCAGCAGCCCACCAAACGGGAGGGTTAACTATGGCTACACCTTC

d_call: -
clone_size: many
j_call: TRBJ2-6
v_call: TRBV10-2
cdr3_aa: CASSELWRGPLSGANVLTF
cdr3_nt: TGCGCCAGCAGTGAGCTCTGGCGGGGACCTCTCTCTGGGGCCAACGTCCTGACTTTC

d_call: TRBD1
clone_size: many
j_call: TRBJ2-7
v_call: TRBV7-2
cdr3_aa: CASSRHRDRGGNEQYF
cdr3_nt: TGTGCCAGCAGCCGGCACCGGGACAGGGGAGGCAACGAGCAGTACTTC

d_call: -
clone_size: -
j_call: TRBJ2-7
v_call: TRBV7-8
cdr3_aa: CASSWSSGPPYEQYF
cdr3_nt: TGTGCCAGCAGCTGGAGTAGCGGCCCCCCCTACGAGCAGTACTTC

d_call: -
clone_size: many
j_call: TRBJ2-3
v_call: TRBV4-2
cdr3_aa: CASSQDPTGTDTQYF
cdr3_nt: TGTGCCAGCAGCCAAGACCCCACAGGGACAGATACGCAGTATTTT

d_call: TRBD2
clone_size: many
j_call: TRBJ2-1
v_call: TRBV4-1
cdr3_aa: CASSQPRLAGGNNEQFF
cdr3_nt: TGCGCCAGCAGCCAACCAAGACTAGCGGGGGGGAACAATGAGCAGTTCTTC

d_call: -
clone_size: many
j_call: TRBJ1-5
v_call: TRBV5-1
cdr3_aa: CASSLSGTSHQPQHF
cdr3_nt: TGCGCCAGCAGCTTGTCCGGGACAAGTCATCAGCCCCAGCATTTT

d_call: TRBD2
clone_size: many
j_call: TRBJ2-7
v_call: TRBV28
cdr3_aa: CASSLRLAGLTYEQYF
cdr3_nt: TGTGCCAGCAGTTTACGACTAGCGGGACTTACCTACGAGCAGTACTTC

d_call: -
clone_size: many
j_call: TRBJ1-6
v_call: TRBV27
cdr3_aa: CASRLGGLFNSPLHF
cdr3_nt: TGTGCCAGCAGACTCGGAGGGCTCTTTAATTCACCCCTCCACTTT

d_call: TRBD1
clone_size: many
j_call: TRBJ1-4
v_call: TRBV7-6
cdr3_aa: CASSYGDRLSEKLFF
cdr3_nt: TGTGCCAGCAGCTACGGGGACAGACTAAGTGAAAAACTGTTTTTT

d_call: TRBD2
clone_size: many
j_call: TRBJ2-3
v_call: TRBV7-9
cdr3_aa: CASSPGSGRTDTQYF
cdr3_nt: TGTGCCAGCAGCCCGGGTAGCGGGAGGACAGATACGCAGTATTTT

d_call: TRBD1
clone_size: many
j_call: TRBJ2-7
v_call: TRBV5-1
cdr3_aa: CASSSGTGDYEQYF
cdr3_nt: TGCGCCAGCAGCTCCGGGACAGGAGATTACGAGCAGTACTTC

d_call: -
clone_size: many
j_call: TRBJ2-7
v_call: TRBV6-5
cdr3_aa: CASGGSGEIVYEQYF
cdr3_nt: TGTGCCAGCGGGGGATCAGGGGAAATTGTCTACGAGCAGTACTTC

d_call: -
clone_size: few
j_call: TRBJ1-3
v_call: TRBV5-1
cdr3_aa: CASSRDTSGNTIYF
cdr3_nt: TGCGCCAGCAGCAGGGACACCTCAGGAAACACCATATATTTT

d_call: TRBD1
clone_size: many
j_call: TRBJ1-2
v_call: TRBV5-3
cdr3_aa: CARSLGTGVDGYTF
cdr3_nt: TGTGCCAGAAGCTTGGGGACAGGGGTGGATGGCTACACCTTC

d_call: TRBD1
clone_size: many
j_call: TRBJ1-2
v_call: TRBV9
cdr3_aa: CASSGGQGYGYTF
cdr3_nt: TGTGCCAGCAGCGGGGGACAGGGTTATGGCTACACCTTC

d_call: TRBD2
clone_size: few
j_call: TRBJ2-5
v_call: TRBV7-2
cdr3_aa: CASRSGGAETQYF
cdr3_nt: TGTGCCAGCCGTAGCGGGGGGGCAGAGACCCAGTACTTC

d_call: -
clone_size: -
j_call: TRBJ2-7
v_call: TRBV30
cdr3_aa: CAWSLGSGDYEQYF
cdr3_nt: TGTGCCTGGAGTCTGGGTTCGGGGGACTACGAGCAGTACTTC

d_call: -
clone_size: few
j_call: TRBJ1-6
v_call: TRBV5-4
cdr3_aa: CASSLGKSYNSPLHF
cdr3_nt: TGTGCCAGCAGCCTCGGGAAGTCCTATAATTCACCCCTCCACTTT

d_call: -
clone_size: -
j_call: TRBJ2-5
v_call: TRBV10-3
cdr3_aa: CAIRAQETQYF
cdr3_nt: TGTGCCATCAGGGCCCAAGAGACCCAGTACTTC

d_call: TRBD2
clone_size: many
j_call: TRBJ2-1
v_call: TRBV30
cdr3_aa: CAWSSSGMYNEQFF
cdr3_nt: TGTGCCTGGAGCTCTAGCGGGATGTACAATGAGCAGTTCTTC

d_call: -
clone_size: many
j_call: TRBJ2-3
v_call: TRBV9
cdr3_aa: CASSVRGIHTDTQYF
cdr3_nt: TGTGCCAGCAGCGTTCGGGGGATTCACACAGATACGCAGTATTTT

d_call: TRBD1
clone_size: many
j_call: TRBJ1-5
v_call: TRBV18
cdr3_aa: CASSWTGNSNQPQHF
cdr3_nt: TGTGCCAGCTCATGGACAGGGAATAGCAATCAGCCCCAGCATTTT

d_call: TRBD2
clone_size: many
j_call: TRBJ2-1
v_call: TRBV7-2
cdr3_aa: CASSSLAGGGREQFF
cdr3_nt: TGTGCCAGCAGCTCTTTAGCGGGGGGGGGTCGTGAGCAGTTCTTC

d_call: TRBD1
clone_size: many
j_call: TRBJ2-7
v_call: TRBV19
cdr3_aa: CASTGTGSYEQYF
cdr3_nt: TGTGCCAGTACGGGGACAGGGTCCTACGAGCAGTACTTC

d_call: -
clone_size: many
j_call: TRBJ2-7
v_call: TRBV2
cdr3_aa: CASSEVAEQYF
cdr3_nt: TGTGCCAGCAGTGAGGTAGCCGAGCAGTACTTC

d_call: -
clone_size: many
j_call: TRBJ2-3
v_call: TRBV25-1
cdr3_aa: CASSERTSTDTQYF
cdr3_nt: TGTGCCAGCAGTGAACGGACTAGCACAGATACGCAGTATTTT

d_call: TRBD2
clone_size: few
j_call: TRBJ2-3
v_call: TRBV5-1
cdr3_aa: CASSIGTSGRVIWTDTRYF
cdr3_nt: TGCGCCAGCAGCATTGGGACTAGCGGGAGGGTGATATGGACAGATACGCGGTATTTT

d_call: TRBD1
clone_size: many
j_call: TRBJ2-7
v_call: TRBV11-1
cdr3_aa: CASSPIGTGKVEQYF
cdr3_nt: TGTGCCAGCAGCCCAATAGGGACAGGGAAAGTCGAGCAGTACTTC

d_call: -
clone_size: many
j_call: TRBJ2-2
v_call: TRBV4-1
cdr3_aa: CASGPGRGYVGELFF
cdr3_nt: TGCGCCAGCGGTCCAGGCAGGGGATATGTCGGGGAGCTGTTTTTT

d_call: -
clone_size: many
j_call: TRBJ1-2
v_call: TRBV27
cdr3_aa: CASSPLSRSYGYTF
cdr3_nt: TGTGCCAGCAGTCCCCTCTCGCGGAGTTATGGCTACACCTTC

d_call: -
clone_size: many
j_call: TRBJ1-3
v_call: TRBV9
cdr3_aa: CASQEDTGNTIYF
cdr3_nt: TGTGCCAGCCAGGAGGATACTGGAAACACCATATATTTT

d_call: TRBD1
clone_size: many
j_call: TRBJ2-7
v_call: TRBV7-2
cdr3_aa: CASSLAQGVKVEQYF
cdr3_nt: TGTGCCAGCAGCTTAGCGCAGGGGGTCAAGGTCGAGCAGTACTTC

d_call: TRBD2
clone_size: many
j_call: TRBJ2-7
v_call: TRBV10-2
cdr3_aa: CASSAAPRISGGTYEQYF
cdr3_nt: TGCGCCAGCAGTGCCGCCCCTAGGATTAGCGGGGGTACCTACGAGCAGTACTTC

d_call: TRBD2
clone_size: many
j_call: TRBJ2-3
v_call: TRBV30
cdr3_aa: CAWRRWLAGVVGDTQYF
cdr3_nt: TGTGCCTGGAGGAGGTGGCTAGCGGGAGTTGTGGGAGATACGCAGTATTTT